These 28 T cell receptor beta chains originate from one sample sequenced in a study of cytomegalovirus exposure and HLA in healthy donors. This PCR relied on a set of 60 Vbeta primers and 13 Jbeta primers. The repertoire was sequenced with immunoSEQ multiplex PCR; TCRdb's copy has only in-frame clones and lacks some. The sample lists 45,000 to 60,000 clones; around 66% were seen once. The sequencing sample was made of PBMCs. The receptors originated from a man aged 18 to 29 in good health and CMV-seronegative.

This chain connects TRBV6-5 to TRBJ1-1; 11 positions agree with TRBD1. Trimming removed 2 bases from V and 4 bases from J; junction bases left unmatched: 0. The germline V gene encodes CDR1 MNHEY and CDR2 SVGAGI. CDR3 size: 14 residues. The CDR3 DNA is TGTGCCAGCAGTTACGGGACAGGGGGCACTGAAGCTTTCTTT. Protein: CASSYGTGGTEAFF.

The genes are TRBV19 and TRBJ2-7; no clear D gene. CDR1 is LNHDA and CDR2 is SQIVND in the germline V gene (reference sequence). This CDR3 contains 12 residues. V lost 4 bases and J 0 bases, leaving 4 bases between the germline ends. CDR3: CASSSVSYEQYF. CDR3 DNA sequence: TGTGCCAGTAGTAGCGTCTCCTACGAGCAGTACTTC.

The rearrangement uses TRBV2 and TRBJ1-5, with 8 nucleotides matching TRBD1. CDR1 is SNHLY and CDR2 is FYNNEI in the germline V gene. The CDR3 totals 16 residues. V shed 6 bases and J 1 base; nucleotides not matched to a gene: 8. CDR3 in DNA: TGTGCCAGCAGCGAACAAGGACAGGGAAGCAATCAGCCCCAGCATTTT. Its translation: CASSEQGQGSNQPQHF.

The CDR3: CALAASYGYTF. The CDR3 DNA reads as TGTGCGCTGGCGGCTTCCTATGGCTACACCTTC. This chain uses TRBV30 with TRBJ1-2; D gene unclear. The CDR3 totals 11 residues. In germline, CDR1 is GTSNPN, CDR2 SVGIG (reference sequence).

The chain employs TRBV19 and TRBJ1-5; D gene unclear. V shed 2 bases and J shed 4 bases, with 9 bases lying between them. Germline CDR1 reads LNHDA; CDR2 reads SQIVND (reference sequence). This CDR3 has 14 residues. The DNA for the CDR3 is TGTGCCAGTAGTATAAAACTAAGGAATCAGCCCCAGCATTTT. Translating gives CASSIKLRNQPQHF.

This clone came up once. The gene calls are TRBV4-3 and TRBJ2-7, with 7 positions matching TRBD1. CDR1 is LGHNA and CDR2 is YSLEER in the germline V gene. V trimming: 0 bases; J trimming: 2 bases; junction bases outside the gene matches: 7. The CDR3 is 16 amino acids. The CDR3 protein is CASSQEGGQGAYEQYF. CDR3 DNA sequence: TGCGCCAGCAGCCAAGAGGGCGGGCAGGGGGCCTACGAGCAGTACTTC.

The chain employs TRBV5-1 and TRBJ1-2; 10 bases line up with TRBD1. V was pared by 5 bases and J by 4 bases, with 11 bases of the junction left unmatched. Germline V gene data show CDR1 as SGHRS and CDR2 as YFSETQ. The CDR3 has 16 amino acids. CDR3 DNA sequence: TGCGCCAGCAGGGATTTGACAGGGGGCCTTGGCTATGGCTACACCTTC. This translates into CASRDLTGGLGYGYTF.

This clone was detected only once. The chain is built from TRBV18 and TRBJ2-7, with D tentatively TRBD2 (6 bases). Germline values: CDR1 KGHSH, CDR2 LQKENI. Deletions cut 5 bases from V and 3 bases from J, with 14 bases between. This CDR3 has 14 amino acids. The CDR3 reads CASSSSDGSYEQYF. CDR3 DNA: TGTGCCAGCTCATCGAGCGACGGGAGCTACGAGCAGTACTTC.

V gene TRBV10-3 combines with J gene TRBJ2-7, with TRBD1 matching 10 bases. V dropped 6 bases and J dropped 4; count of bases not matched to a gene: 9. CDR3 size: 15 residues. Germline CDR1 reads ENHRY; CDR2 reads SYGVKD. The chain's CDR3 is CAIRPGTGDIYEQYF. In nucleotides, the CDR3 is TGTGCCATCAGGCCTGGGACAGGGGATATATACGAGCAGTACTTC.

The chain carries TRBV6-6 and TRBJ1-5; no definite D call. From germline, CDR1 is MNHNY and CDR2 SVGAGI (reference sequence). V was pared by 6 bases and J by 6 bases, with 9 bases between. The CDR3 is made up of 12 amino acids. CDR3 in DNA: TGTGCCAGCAGATACGACATTCAGCCCCAGCATTTT. Residues: CASRYDIQPQHF.

This chain links TRBV30 with TRBJ1-5; 12 nucleotides line up with TRBD1. The ends lost 1 base at V and 4 bases at J; junction bases unmatched: 2. The germline V gene encodes CDR1 GTSNPN and CDR2 SVGIG (reference sequence). There are 15 residues in the CDR3. This CDR3 is CAWSGGQGANQPQHF. The CDR3 coding sequence is TGTGCCTGGAGTGGGGGACAGGGGGCAAATCAGCCCCAGCATTTT.

V gene TRBV2 combines with J gene TRBJ2-5, with D possibly TRBD2 on 6 matching bases. V was shortened by 11 bases and J by 0 bases, with 10 bases between the two germline ends. Germline assignment: CDR1 SNHLY and CDR2 FYNNEI. CDR3 length: 12 amino acids. The CDR3 loop reads CAGGLHQETQYF. The CDR3 DNA reads as TGTGCCGGGGGACTGCACCAAGAGACCCAGTACTTC.

This clone occurred a few times. The chain links TRBV9 to TRBJ2-7; 11 nucleotides line up with TRBD2. The CDR3 length is 15 residues. Germline V gene data show CDR1 as SGDLS and CDR2 as YYNGEE. The trim removed 0 bases at V and 2 bases at J, leaving 1 base unmatched. The CDR3 here is CASSVGTSGPYEQYF. CDR3 DNA sequence: TGTGCCAGCAGCGTAGGGACTAGCGGGCCCTACGAGCAGTACTTC.

This clone was counted between two and nine times. Other nucleotide sequences from this sample produce the same CDR3. The V call is TRBV28, the J call TRBJ1-1, with D perhaps matching TRBD1 (6 bases). Trimming took off 4 bases at V and 1 base at J, with 10 bases between the two ends. CDR1 is MDHEN, CDR2 SYDVKM, per germline. The CDR3 consists of 14 residues. CDR3 loop: CASSSLTGNTEAFF. CDR3 sequence (DNA): TGTGCCAGCAGTTCCCTGACAGGGAACACTGAAGCTTTCTTT.

J is TRBJ1-1 and V is TRBV15; D remains unclear. CDR3 size: 14 residues. Germline V gene lookup returns CDR1 LNHNV and CDR2 YYDKDF (reference sequence). V lost 3 bases, J lost 0 bases, and 8 bases lay in between. The DNA of the CDR3 is TGTGCCACCAGCAGTACATACCTGAACACTGAAGCTTTCTTT. Translating gives CATSSTYLNTEAFF.

This chain uses TRBV7-8 with TRBJ1-5; D is perhaps TRBD1 (6 bases). V was pared by 5 bases and J by 3 bases, with 17 bases between. This CDR3 has 16 amino acids. Germline V gives CDR1 SGHVS, CDR2 FQNEAQ. In DNA, the CDR3 is TGTGCCAGCAGCCCCCGACAGGCCCTCCTCAATCAGCCCCAGCATTTT. Protein: CASSPRQALLNQPQHF.

CDR3 amino acids: CASSENWGAYNEQFF. CDR3 DNA: TGTGCCAGCAGTGAGAATTGGGGGGCCTACAATGAGCAGTTCTTC. This sequence joins TRBV2 and TRBJ2-1; D perhaps matches TRBD2 (6 bases). There are 15 residues in the CDR3. Trimming took 3 bases from V and 2 from J, leaving 11 bases between them. Germline V gene data show CDR1 as SNHLY and CDR2 as FYNNEI.

This clone showed up just once. CDR3 sequence reads: CASSDRGRLAEEKLFF. Here the CDR3 DNA reads TGTGCCAGCAGCGACAGAGGTCGGCTGGCAGAGGAAAAACTGTTTTTT. The chain has TRBV7-9 and TRBJ1-4; D perhaps matches TRBD1 (5 bases). V dropped 5 bases and J dropped 8 bases, with 21 bases sitting between them. The length of the CDR3 is 16 residues. Germline-derived CDR1 and CDR2 are SEHNR and FQNEAQ (reference sequence).

The count of this clone is one. The rearrangement joins TRBV9 to TRBJ1-1; D ambiguous. V gave up 1 base and J gave up 7 bases, with 8 bases separating them. There are 12 residues in the CDR3. Germline V gene sequence: CDR1 SGDLS, CDR2 YYNGEE. CDR3 in amino acids: CASSVFSSEAFF. DNA for the CDR3: TGTGCCAGCAGCGTATTTTCCAGTGAAGCTTTCTTT.

The genes are TRBV6-1 and TRBJ2-1; 7 nucleotides align to TRBD2. J gave up 9 bases and V 10 bases, and 15 bases lay outside the gene matches. Germline V gene sequence: CDR1 MNHNS, CDR2 SASEGT. CDR3 length equals 14 residues. The CDR3 protein is CATLTRGLTFEQFF. CDR3 DNA: TGTGCCACTCTTACCCGGGGACTAACATTTGAGCAGTTCTTC.

This clone appeared a few times. The chain joins TRBV7-9 to TRBJ1-1, with 7 bases lining up with TRBD1. The CDR3 covers 15 residues. In germline, CDR1 is SEHNR, CDR2 FQNEAQ (reference sequence). V lost 2 bases, J lost 4 bases, and 7 bases stayed unmatched. CDR3 nucleotide sequence: TGTGCCAGCAGCTTACTAGGGGGCATTGGCACTGAAGCTTTCTTT. Protein product: CASSLLGGIGTEAFF. Full variable domain (missing parts from reference TRBV7-9 and TRBJ1-1): DTGVSQNPRHKITKRGQNVTFRCDPISEHNRLYWYRQTLGQGPEFLTYFQNEAQLEKSRLLSDRFSAERPKGSFSTLEIQRTEQGDSAMYLCASSLLGGIGTEAFFGQGTRLTVV.

The CDR3: CASSQEGGEGGYEQYF. For the CDR3, the DNA is TGTGCCAGCAGCCAAGAAGGGGGGGAAGGTGGTTACGAGCAGTACTTC. V is TRBV4-2 and J is TRBJ2-7, with D possibly being TRBD2 (7 bases). V was pared by 0 bases and J by 4 bases, with 16 bases between. Germline CDR1 and CDR2: LGHNA and YNFKEQ. The CDR3 extends over 16 amino acids.

The J gene is TRBJ1-3, the V gene TRBV4-3; D is perhaps TRBD1 (5 bases). Germline CDR1 and CDR2: LGHNA and YSLEER. Trimming left V 1 base short and J 3 bases short, with 13 bases between. The CDR3 spans 16 residues. In DNA, the CDR3 is TGCGCCAGCAGCCAAGGAGGCAGGGAGGGTGGAAACACCATATATTTT. Its protein product is CASSQGGREGGNTIYF.

This chain connects TRBV29-1 to TRBJ2-5; 8 positions match TRBD1. The V segment lost 2 bases and the J segment 9 bases; nucleotides outside the gene matches: 14. The CDR3 is 15 residues long. Per germline, CDR1 SQVTM and CDR2 ANQGSEA. The CDR3 reads CSVESRTGRGWSQYF. The CDR3 DNA reads as TGCAGCGTTGAATCCCGGACAGGGAGAGGATGGTCCCAGTACTTC.

The chain links TRBV2 to TRBJ2-1; the D gene is possibly TRBD1 (6 bases). Germline V gene sequence: CDR1 SNHLY, CDR2 FYNNEI. V was clipped by 3 bases and J by 1 base, with 13 bases between them. This CDR3 has 16 amino acids. CDR3 loop: CASSDRGQGSYNEQFF. CDR3 DNA sequence: TGTGCCAGCAGTGACCGGGGCCAGGGGTCCTACAATGAGCAGTTCTTC.

The chain uses TRBV7-9 and TRBJ2-7, with 10 bases matching TRBD1. Germline V lookup: CDR1 SEHNR, CDR2 FQNEAQ (reference sequence). V was pared by 5 bases and J by 10 bases, with 5 bases of the junction left unmatched. The CDR3 has 12 residues. The CDR3 DNA follows: TGTGCCAGCAGCCCATGGGACAGGGGCCAGTACTTC. It yields the protein CASSPWDRGQYF.

The V gene is TRBV29-1, the J gene TRBJ2-2; 10 nucleotides agree with TRBD1. The CDR3 extends over 14 amino acids. CDR1 is SQVTM and CDR2 is ANQGSEA in the germline V gene. V dropped 7 bases and J dropped 6; count of bases not matched to a gene: 8. CDR3 sequence (DNA): TGCAGCGCCGTAAGGGACAGGGGCTCCGGGGAGCTGTTTTTT. It is translated as CSAVRDRGSGELFF.

The chain employs TRBV27 and TRBJ2-7; 8 bases are shared with TRBD2. Looked up from germline, CDR1 is MNHEY and CDR2 is SMNVEV (reference sequence). V lost 1 base, J lost 6 bases, and 8 bases stayed unmatched. There are 15 residues in the CDR3. The CDR3 reads CASSLYSQRESEQYF. DNA for the CDR3: TGTGCCAGCAGTTTATATTCCCAGCGGGAGAGCGAGCAGTACTTC.